One and the same sample provided the 10 T cell receptor beta chains below, sequenced in a study of cytomegalovirus exposure and HLA in healthy donors. PCR was performed using 60 Vbeta and 13 Jbeta primers. TCRdb keeps only in-frame clones here, not all; method: immunoSEQ multiplex PCR. The sample has more than 140,000 clones, 82% seen once; the top ten hold roughly 3.4%. Sequenced sample: PBMCs. These receptors were taken from a man younger than 35 in good health and CMV-seropositive.

The rearrangement links TRBV29-1 to TRBJ2-1; unclear D gene. V lost 5 bases and J 10 bases, leaving 9 bases between the germline ends. Germline V gene lookup returns CDR1 SQVTM and CDR2 ANQGSEA. The CDR3 covers 10 residues. DNA of the CDR3: TGCAGCGTTCAAGGGCCCGAGCAGTTCTTC. This translates into CSVQGPEQFF.

The rearrangement links TRBV27 to TRBJ2-7; 10 nucleotides agree with TRBD1. The V and J ends lost 3 bases and 7 bases, in that order; junction bases with no gene match: 9. The CDR3 loop spans 15 amino acids. Looked up from germline, CDR1 is MNHEY and CDR2 is SMNVEV (reference sequence). The CDR3: CASSFDRQGAGEQYF. The CDR3 DNA is TGTGCCAGCAGTTTCGACCGACAGGGGGCTGGGGAGCAGTACTTC.

The chain's CDR3 is CASSPVDRGTEAFF. CDR3 sequence (DNA): TGTGCCAGCAGCCCAGTGGACAGGGGCACTGAAGCTTTCTTT. This chain links TRBV7-9 with TRBJ1-1, with 9 bases that match TRBD1. The CDR3 loop spans 14 amino acids. Germline V gene data show CDR1 as SEHNR and CDR2 as FQNEAQ (reference sequence). V was clipped by 5 bases and J by 4 bases; unmatched bases: 5.

This chain links TRBV19 with TRBJ2-7; 9 bases align to TRBD2. Trimming took 6 bases from V and 1 from J; bases not matched to a gene: 4. The CDR3 is made up of 14 amino acids. The germline V gene encodes CDR1 LNHDA and CDR2 SQIVND (reference sequence). The CDR3, as DNA: TGTGCCAGTAGGGAAGCGGGAGGATCCTACGAGCAGTACTTC. Translated: CASREAGGSYEQYF.

J is TRBJ2-3 and V is TRBV5-1; 7 bases match TRBD1. Germline CDR1 is SGHRS and CDR2 is YFSETQ. Losses at the gene ends were 5 bases for V and 0 bases for J; bases not matched to a gene: 9. This CDR3 is built from 16 residues. The DNA for the CDR3 is TGCGCCAGCAGAGGGGGCCAGCGAGATAGCACAGATACGCAGTATTTT. It yields the protein CASRGGQRDSTDTQYF.

CDR3 in amino acids: CASSFRGSGQPQHF. DNA for the CDR3: TGTGCCAGCAGTTTTCGGGGTTCAGGTCAGCCCCAGCATTTT. The chain carries TRBV28 and TRBJ1-5; D is undetermined. Germline-derived CDR1 and CDR2 are MDHEN and SYDVKM. The CDR3 consists of 14 residues. V shed 3 bases and J shed 6 bases, with 12 bases lying between them.

The gene calls are TRBV28 and TRBJ1-1; D may be TRBD1 (6 bases). The CDR3 runs to 15 residues. Germline loops: CDR1 MDHEN, CDR2 SYDVKM. Trimming left V 5 bases short and J 4 bases short, with 17 bases between. The CDR3 DNA reads as TGTGCCAGCAGTCCCCTGAACAGGGTGAGCACTGAAGCTTTCTTT. Translating gives CASSPLNRVSTEAFF.

The rearrangement uses TRBV11-3 and TRBJ2-3; D possibly corresponds to TRBD2 (5 bases). This CDR3 has 15 residues. V was trimmed by 5 bases and J by 2 bases, leaving 14 bases between them. The germline V gene encodes CDR1 SGHNT and CDR2 YENEEA. CDR3 protein: CASSLRGLYTDTQYF. DNA of the CDR3: TGTGCCAGCAGCCTACGGGGTCTTTACACAGATACGCAGTATTTT.

The J gene is TRBJ2-7, the V gene TRBV27, with TRBD2 identical over 10 bases. The J segment lost 1 base and the V segment lost 8 bases, leaving 2 bases of the junction unmatched. The CDR3 contains 13 residues. Germline V lookup: CDR1 MNHEY, CDR2 SMNVEV (reference sequence). CDR3 in amino acids: CASQREGSYEQYF. The CDR3 region has the DNA TGTGCCAGCCAGCGGGAGGGATCCTACGAGCAGTACTTC.

This chain links TRBV28 with TRBJ2-1; 8 bases agree with TRBD2. Germline trimming cut 5 bases from V and 0 bases from J; bases unmatched to any gene: 3. The CDR3 totals 15 residues. Looked up from germline, CDR1 is MDHEN and CDR2 is SYDVKM. The CDR3 protein is CASSPSGSSYNEQFF. For the CDR3, the DNA is TGTGCCAGCAGTCCCAGCGGGAGCTCCTACAATGAGCAGTTCTTC.